Below, 23 T cell receptor beta chains from the same sample are listed, as sequenced in a study of CD8+CD57+ T cells in acquired aplastic anemia. According to the study, genomic DNA was the template for TCR beta VDJ and CDR3 profiling. TCRdb recomputed calls from the reads with MiXCR, one row per CDR3 protein. Of 100,000 to 150,000 distinct CDR3 sequences listed, around two fifths were seen once; the top ten hold 8% to 8.5%. Sequenced: sorted CD4+, CD8+, or CD8+CD57+ T cells (not recorded which) from PBMCs. Receptors originate from a human donor in good health, serving as a control.

The V gene is TRBV2, the J gene TRBJ2-2; D might be TRBD2 (6 bases). The germline gives CDR1 SNHLY, CDR2 FYNNEI. The germline V and J ends were trimmed by 4 bases and 2 bases, with 17 bases remaining between them. The CDR3 is 17 amino acids. The CDR3 reads CASSVPGLALNTGELFF. The DNA of the CDR3 is TGTGCCAGCAGTGTCCCAGGGCTAGCGCTTAACACCGGGGAGCTGTTTTTT.

This clonotype has ten or more counts. The rearrangement uses TRBV7-9 and TRBJ1-1; no firm D call. The CDR3 consists of 12 residues. V lost 5 bases to trimming and J lost 11 bases, with 15 bases between them. Germline V lookup: CDR1 SEHNR, CDR2 FQNEAQ (reference sequence). The CDR3: CASSPGFSAAFF. DNA for the CDR3: TGTGCCAGCAGCCCTGGTTTTTCGGCCGCTTTCTTT.

The chain is built from TRBV11-1 and TRBJ2-5; D gene ambiguous. Trimming cost V 5 bases and J 3 bases, with 22 bases left between them. Per the germline V gene, CDR1 is SGHAT and CDR2 is FQDESV (reference sequence). The CDR3 covers 17 residues. The CDR3 DNA reads as TGTGCCAGCAGCCAGCCCCTATTCAGGACCCGAGAAGAGACCCAGTACTTC. It translates to CASSQPLFRTREETQYF.

As for this clonotype: A much larger clone lies one base from this, so it may be a read error. The chain recombines TRBV5-4 with TRBJ2-1; 9 bases line up with TRBD2. The CDR3 covers 14 residues. Germline V gene data show CDR1 as SGHNT and CDR2 as YYREEE (reference sequence). The CDR3 region has the DNA TGTGCCAGCCAGGCTAGCGGGACGTACAGTGAGCAGTTCTTC. It encodes CASQASGTYSEQFF.

The chain is built from TRBV5-1 and TRBJ2-1, with TRBD2 matching over 12 bases. The length of the CDR3 is 15 residues. The germline V gene encodes CDR1 SGHRS and CDR2 YFSETQ. Germline trimming cut 4 bases from V and 6 bases from J; bases unmatched to any gene: 5. CDR3 loop: CASSLRLAGVNEQFF. CDR3 nucleotides: TGCGCCAGCAGCCTGAGACTAGCGGGAGTCAATGAGCAGTTCTTC. The full variable domain, its missing parts supplied by reference TRBV5-1 and TRBJ2-1, is KAGVTQTPRYLIKTRGQQVTLSCSPISGHRSVSWYQQTPGQGLQFLFEYFSETQRNKGNFPGRFSGRQFSNSRSEMNVSTLELGDSALYLCASSLRLAGVNEQFFGPGTRLTVL.

This clonotype has at least ten counts. J is TRBJ1-6 and V is TRBV30; D is undetermined. The V gene lost 4 bases and the J gene lost 0 bases, with 13 bases spanning the gap. CDR1 is GTSNPN, CDR2 SVGIG, per germline (reference sequence). This CDR3 is 16 amino acids long. CDR3 loop: CAWTLMGSSYNSPLHF. The DNA of the CDR3 is TGTGCCTGGACCCTAATGGGGAGCTCCTATAATTCACCCCTCCACTTT.

This chain connects TRBV19 to TRBJ2-7; 7 nucleotides agree with TRBD2. CDR3 length: 16 amino acids. The V and J ends lost 3 bases and 3 bases, in that order; junction bases with no gene match: 11. The germline V gene encodes CDR1 LNHDA and CDR2 SQIVND (reference sequence). The CDR3 bases are TGTGCCAGTAGTATGGCGAGGCCGGGAGGAAACTACGAGCAGTACTTC. Translation: CASSMARPGGNYEQYF.

This clonotype was counted a single time. With a much larger clone just one base away, this may be a read error. The V call is TRBV10-3, the J call TRBJ2-5; 8 bases are a match to TRBD2. V lost 10 bases and J lost 5; bases outside the gene matches: 15. This CDR3 comprises 15 residues. Germline-derived CDR1 and CDR2 are ENHRY and SYGVKD. CDR3 residues: CASTALSGSVETQYF. The CDR3 nucleotides are TGTGCCAGCACCGCACTGAGCGGGAGTGTTGAGACCCAGTACTTC.

At least ten counts were recorded for this clonotype. CDR3 loop: CASSANYGNIQYF. The DNA of the CDR3 is TGTGCCAGCAGCGCGAACTACGGAAACATTCAGTACTTC. The chain recombines TRBV9 with TRBJ2-4; D gene uncertain. Germline lookup yields CDR1 SGDLS and CDR2 YYNGEE. The V and J ends lost 3 bases and 6 bases respectively, with 10 bases between them. The CDR3 covers 13 residues.

This clonotype was observed many times. The V gene is TRBV20-1, the J gene TRBJ2-1, with 12 bases lining up with TRBD2. The CDR3 runs to 14 residues. The V gene's germline CDR1 is DFQATT and CDR2 SNEGSKA (reference sequence). The junction had 3 bases not matched to a gene; V was cut back by 5 bases and J by 4 bases. The CDR3 coding sequence is TGCAGTGCTTCTACTAGCGGGGGGTACAATGAGCAGTTCTTC. It specifies CSASTSGGYNEQFF.

V is TRBV6-1 and J is TRBJ2-3, with a weak D call TRBD1 (6 bases). The ends were cut back, 9 bases at V and 0 bases at J, with 22 bases in the middle. The CDR3 totals 17 residues. CDR1 is MNHNS, CDR2 SASEGT, per germline. The CDR3 sequence: CARREGQLDPSTDTQYF. The CDR3 nucleotides are TGTGCCAGAAGGGAAGGACAGTTAGACCCTAGCACAGATACGCAGTATTTT.

V is TRBV19 and J is TRBJ1-2; 7 nucleotides match TRBD1. This CDR3 has 12 amino acids. Germline V lookup: CDR1 LNHDA, CDR2 SQIVND (reference sequence). Losses at the gene ends were 10 bases for V and 2 bases for J; bases not matched to a gene: 4. The CDR3 is CAIRQGNYGYTF. CDR3 sequence (DNA): TGTGCCATTCGACAGGGAAACTATGGCTACACCTTC.

This clonotype has a count of ten or more. The CDR3 is CASSQGYNSGNTIYF. CDR3 DNA sequence: TGCGCCAGCAGCCAAGGTTACAACTCTGGAAACACCATATATTTT. The chain uses TRBV4-1 and TRBJ1-3; D is unclear. The CDR3 loop spans 15 amino acids. The ends were cut back, 1 base at V and 0 bases at J, with 7 bases in the middle. Per germline, CDR1 MGHRA and CDR2 YSYEKL.

This clonotype showed up just a few times. A much larger clonotype is one base distant, so this may be a read error. The chain joins TRBV12-3 or TRBV12-4 to TRBJ1-1; the D is unclear. V lost 4 bases and J 2 bases, leaving 11 bases between the germline ends. The CDR3 consists of 14 residues. The CDR3 nucleotides read TGTGCCAGCAGTTCAACCTCACTTAACACTGAAGCTTTCTTT. Encoded protein: CASSSTSLNTEAFF.

To note about this clonotype: No conserved phenylalanine or tryptophan ends this CDR3, so it is likely a read error. The rearrangement uses TRBV7-2 and TRBJ2-7; the D gene is possibly TRBD1 (5 bases). CDR1 and CDR2 (germline): SGHTA, FQGNSA. Trimming shortened V by 1 base and J by 2 bases, and 9 bases separated the two germline ends. The CDR3 spans 14 residues. The CDR3 bases are TGTGCCAGCAGCTTAGGGTCAGGGACCTACGAGCAGTACCTC. Protein: CASSLGSGTYEQYL.

To note about this clonotype: This may be a read error: a much more frequent sequence differs by one nucleotide. The J gene is TRBJ2-5, the V gene TRBV7-2; no reliable D call. The CDR3 runs 12 residues. Germline V lookup: CDR1 SGHTA, CDR2 FQGNSA. The V end lost 3 bases, the J end lost 0 bases, and 2 bases lay between the germline ends. CDR3 residues: CASSLDQETQYF. In DNA form, the CDR3 reads TGTGCCAGCAGCTTGGACCAAGAGACCCAGTACTTC.

The CDR3 sequence: CSVAFSSYEQYF. The CDR3 DNA reads TGCAGCGTTGCTTTTAGCTCCTACGAGCAGTACTTC. V and J are TRBV29-1 and TRBJ2-1; D ambiguous. The last part of the DNA fits TRBJ2-7 better; the J call may be wrong. This CDR3 comprises 12 residues. Germline assignment: CDR1 SQVTM and CDR2 ANQGSEA.

The rearrangement uses TRBV20-1 and TRBJ2-7; TRBD1 is a possible D gene (6 bases). Germline V gene data show CDR1 as DFQATT and CDR2 as SNEGSKA (reference sequence). This CDR3 spans 15 amino acids. V dropped 0 bases and J dropped 5 bases, with 17 bases sitting between them. The CDR3: CSARDGGEKSDEQYF. CDR3 in DNA: TGCAGTGCTAGAGATGGGGGCGAGAAATCGGACGAGCAGTACTTC.

In its sample, this clonotype was seen many times. The J gene is TRBJ1-2, the V gene TRBV6-6; 9 bases align to TRBD1. The CDR3 covers 12 residues. J gave up 8 bases and V 4 bases, and 2 bases lay outside the gene matches. The V gene's germline CDR1 is MNHNY and CDR2 SVGAGI (reference sequence). The CDR3 region is CASSFTGGGYTF. In DNA, the CDR3 is TGTGCCAGCAGTTTCACAGGGGGCGGCTACACCTTC.

The chain employs TRBV18 and TRBJ1-1; D gene ambiguous. V was cut by 3 bases and J by 6 bases, with 11 bases left in between. The germline V gene encodes CDR1 KGHSH and CDR2 LQKENI. This CDR3 region has 13 residues. The CDR3 region has the DNA TGTGCCAGCTCACCTATAGGGAGGCCTGAAGCTTTCTTT. Residues: CASSPIGRPEAFF. Full variable domain (remainder filled in from reference TRBV18 and TRBJ1-1): NAGVMQNPRHLVRRRGQEARLRCSPMKGHSHVYWYRQLPEEGLKFMVYLQKENIIDESGMPKERFSAEFPKEGPSILRIQQVVRGDSAAYFCASSPIGRPEAFFGQGTRLTVV.

The chain recombines TRBV19 with TRBJ2-3; the D gene could be TRBD1 or TRBD2 (5 bases each). CDR3 length equals 14 residues. The V end was cut by 1 base, the J end by 4 bases, with 9 bases between. Germline V gene data show CDR1 as LNHDA and CDR2 as SQIVND (reference sequence). Here the CDR3 DNA reads TGTGCCAGTAGTATAGGGGGACCCCCAGATACGCAGTATTTT. It is translated as CASSIGGPPDTQYF.

A word on this clonotype: A read error may explain this, as a much larger clone is one base away. The chain uses TRBV6-1 and TRBJ1-2; D is possibly TRBD1 (5 bases). The V gene lost 2 bases and the J gene lost 2 bases, with 12 bases spanning the gap. CDR1 is MNHNS, CDR2 SASEGT, per germline. The CDR3 spans 15 residues. The CDR3 is CASSEQGRLNYGYTF. The CDR3 DNA follows: TGTGCCAGCAGTGAACAGGGACGGCTCAACTATGGCTACACCTTC.

As concerns this clonotype: This may come from a read error, since a much larger clone is one base off. V usage is TRBV20-1 and J usage is TRBJ1-4; TRBD1 might be the D (5 bases). The CDR3 covers 13 residues. Germline V gene data show CDR1 as DFQATT and CDR2 as SNEGSKA (reference sequence). In DNA, the CDR3 is TGCAGTGCGGGTTCCGGGGGAAATGAAAGACTGTTTTTT. It codes for CSAGSGGNERLFF.